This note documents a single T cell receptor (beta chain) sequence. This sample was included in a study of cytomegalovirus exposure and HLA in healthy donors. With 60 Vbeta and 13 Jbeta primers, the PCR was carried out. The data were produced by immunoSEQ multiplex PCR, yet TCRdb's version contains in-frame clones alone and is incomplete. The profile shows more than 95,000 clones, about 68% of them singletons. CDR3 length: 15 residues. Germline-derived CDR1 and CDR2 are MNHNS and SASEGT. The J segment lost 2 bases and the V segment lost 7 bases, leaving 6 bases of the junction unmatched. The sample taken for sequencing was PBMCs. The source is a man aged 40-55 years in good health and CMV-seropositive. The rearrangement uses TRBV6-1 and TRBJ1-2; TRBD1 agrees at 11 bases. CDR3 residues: CASNIRTGGNYGYTF. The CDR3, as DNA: TGTGCCAGCAATATCAGGACAGGGGGCAACTATGGCTACACCTTC.